The clone carrying this TCR beta chain has a single count. The data were taken from a study of control samples from healthy donors and cancer patients. This CDR3 contains 15 residues. The ends were cut back, 0 bases at V and 2 bases at J, with 11 bases in the middle. CDR1 and CDR2 (germline): LGHNA, YNFKEQ. The method was immunoSEQ multiplex PCR; TCRdb's version includes in-frame clones alone and lacks a portion of them. Seen here are approximately 150,000 clones, around 88% observed once, and the top ten hold less than 2%. The chain combines TRBV4-2 with TRBJ2-7; D is unresolved. This sequence was found in a man aged 18 to 29 in good health. Sequencing was carried out using blood. CDR3 in DNA: TGTGCCAGCAGCCAAGAAGGGCCCCTCGCCTACGAGCAGTACTTC. It yields the protein CASSQEGPLAYEQYF.